Following are 18 T cell receptor beta chains from one sample sequenced in a study of T cells in Graves' hyperthyroidism and ophthalmopathy. From RNA transcripts, TCR beta CDR3 regions were amplified. Using the HTBI primer set, a first-round RT-PCR was run on the TCR CDR3. From the multiplex PCR reads, TCRdb called clonotypes with MiXCR, one entry per CDR3 protein. The sample contains over 500,000 distinct CDR3 sequences, about 16% of which appear only once. Sequenced material: blood. The receptors were sampled from a woman under 40 with Graves' ophthalmopathy.

This clonotype was picked up many times. CDR3 sequence reads: CASSLGTEQEAFF. CDR3 coding DNA: TGTGCCAGCAGCTTGGGGACAGAACAAGAAGCTTTCTTT. This sequence joins TRBV11-1 and TRBJ1-1; 7 bases are shared with TRBD1. This CDR3 spans 13 amino acids. Per germline, CDR1 SGHAT and CDR2 FQDESV (reference sequence). V dropped 3 bases and J dropped 8; count of bases not matched to a gene: 6.

This clonotype turned up a few times. The chain has TRBV20-1 and TRBJ1-4; TRBD1 agrees at 9 bases. Germline V lookup: CDR1 DFQATT, CDR2 SNEGSKA (reference sequence). Trimming at V came to 4 bases and at J to 8 bases, leaving 5 bases not matched to a gene. CDR3 size: 13 residues. The CDR3 DNA follows: TGCAGTGCTACCGGGACAGGGAACGAAAAACTGTTTTTT. Its translation: CSATGTGNEKLFF.

Many counts were recorded for this clonotype. The V call is TRBV20-1, the J call TRBJ2-2; D ambiguous. Trimming took 0 bases from V and 1 from J, leaving 9 bases between them. This CDR3 has 15 amino acids. CDR1 DFQATT and CDR2 SNEGSKA come from the germline V gene (reference sequence). In nucleotides, the CDR3 is TGCAGTGCTAGAGATAAAGGTCTGAACACCGGGGAGCTGTTTTTT. Its translation is CSARDKGLNTGELFF.

V gene TRBV19 combines with J gene TRBJ2-7; 8 nucleotides match TRBD1. The ends lost 1 base at V and 6 bases at J; junction bases unmatched: 8. Germline V gene data show CDR1 as LNHDA and CDR2 as SQIVND (reference sequence). This CDR3 region has 15 residues. Written as DNA, the CDR3 is TGTGCCAGTAGTATAGCCTGGACAGGGAGGCGCGAGCAGTACTTC. It is translated as CASSIAWTGRREQYF.

V gene TRBV24-1 combines with J gene TRBJ2-1; D not resolved. V was clipped by 5 bases and J by 1 base, with 8 bases between them. Per the germline V gene, CDR1 is KGHDR and CDR2 is SFDVKD. The CDR3 loop spans 14 amino acids. CDR3 protein: CATSAAESYNEQFF. The CDR3, as DNA: TGTGCCACCAGTGCTGCGGAGTCCTACAATGAGCAGTTCTTC.

There are many counts of this clonotype. The J gene is TRBJ2-7, the V gene TRBV12-3 or TRBV12-4; a weak D match, TRBD2 (6 bases). V lost 4 bases to trimming and J lost 2 bases, with 18 bases between them. There are 16 residues in the CDR3. CDR3 protein: CASSSGGAALPYEQYF. The CDR3 DNA sequence: TGTGCCAGCAGTTCTGGAGGGGCCGCCCTACCCTACGAGCAGTACTTC.

This clonotype was found a few times. The chain is built from TRBV5-4 and TRBJ2-7, with D maybe TRBD1 (6 bases). V lost 2 bases to trimming and J lost 3 bases, with 9 bases between them. In germline, CDR1 is SGHNT, CDR2 YYREEE (reference sequence). The length of the CDR3 is 13 residues. In DNA, the CDR3 is TGTGCCAGCAGCTTTGACAGGAACTACGAGCAGTACTTC. Translating gives CASSFDRNYEQYF.

CDR3 protein: CASSYSGADYEQYF. CDR3 sequence (DNA): TGTGCCAGCAGTTACTCCGGAGCTGACTACGAGCAGTACTTC. The chain carries TRBV6-5 and TRBJ2-7, with D unclear. Germline values: CDR1 MNHEY, CDR2 SVGAGI. The germline V and J ends were trimmed by 0 bases and 3 bases, with 9 bases remaining between them. The CDR3 has 14 amino acids.

In DNA form, the CDR3 reads TGTGCCAGCAGCGTTTCCCAGCGGGACCAAGAGACCCAGTACTTC. Its protein product is CASSVSQRDQETQYF. The chain joins TRBV7-2 to TRBJ2-5; D might be TRBD2 (6 bases). Germline V CDR1 and CDR2: SGHTA, FQGNSA. The CDR3 is made up of 15 amino acids. Deletions cut 5 bases from V and 0 bases from J, with 13 bases between.

This clonotype was counted at least ten times. This chain connects TRBV18 to TRBJ2-5, with D unresolved. This CDR3 region has 14 residues. V lost 3 bases and J 1 base, leaving 9 bases between the germline ends. Germline assignment: CDR1 KGHSH and CDR2 LQKENI. This chain's CDR3 is CASSPSRIQETQYF. In DNA form, the CDR3 reads TGTGCCAGCTCACCCTCCAGGATCCAAGAGACCCAGTACTTC.

The V gene is TRBV5-1, the J gene TRBJ2-1; D not resolved. This CDR3 is 13 amino acids long. Trimming left V 2 bases short and J 8 bases short, with 11 bases between. The germline V gene encodes CDR1 SGHRS and CDR2 YFSETQ. CDR3 amino acids: CASSLVGRHEQFF. The CDR3 DNA follows: TGCGCCAGCAGCTTAGTTGGTCGCCATGAGCAGTTCTTC.

The chain links TRBV28 to TRBJ1-4; D not resolved. Germline lookup yields CDR1 MDHEN and CDR2 SYDVKM. The CDR3 sequence is 13 residues long. Trimming pared 7 bases from V and 7 bases from J, leaving 13 bases between. DNA of the CDR3: TGTGCCAGCACACTCACTGCCTTTGAAAAACTGTTTTTT. Amino acids: CASTLTAFEKLFF.

The chain joins TRBV7-9 to TRBJ1-6; D not certain. Germline V lookup: CDR1 SEHNR, CDR2 FQNEAQ (reference sequence). The CDR3 has 15 residues. V dropped 5 bases and J dropped 8 bases, with 16 bases sitting between them. In DNA form, the CDR3 reads TGTGCCAGCAGCCCCGTCCGCGACTTCCATTCACCCCTCCACTTT. Amino acids: CASSPVRDFHSPLHF.

The chain recombines TRBV7-9 with TRBJ1-6, with D tentatively TRBD1 (6 bases). The CDR3 sequence is 14 residues long. The germline V and J ends were trimmed by 6 bases and 9 bases, with 15 bases remaining between them. The germline CDR1 and CDR2 sequences are SEHNR and FQNEAQ (reference sequence). DNA for the CDR3: TGTGCCAGCAGTCTACAGGGAATGGGTTCACCCCTCCACTTT. Its translation: CASSLQGMGSPLHF.

This sequence joins TRBV6-5 and TRBJ2-1; D is ambiguous. Germline CDR1 and CDR2: MNHEY and SVGAGI. The germline V and J ends were trimmed by 3 bases and 5 bases, with 11 bases remaining between them. The CDR3 runs to 14 residues. The CDR3 DNA reads as TGTGCCAGCAGTTATGTCACCCCTGACAATGAGCAGTTCTTC. Translating it yields CASSYVTPDNEQFF.

This clonotype was observed many times. The chain is built from TRBV6-5 and TRBJ2-7; perhaps TRBD1 as D (5 bases). This CDR3 is 15 amino acids long. Deletions cut 0 bases from V and 2 bases from J, with 11 bases between. CDR1 is MNHEY and CDR2 is SVGAGI in the germline V gene. CDR3 sequence: CASSYSARDTYEQYF. As DNA, the CDR3 is TGTGCCAGCAGTTACTCTGCCAGGGATACCTACGAGCAGTACTTC.

This clonotype occurred many times. V gene TRBV4-3 combines with J gene TRBJ1-1, with D possibly matching TRBD1 (6 bases). The CDR3 loop spans 19 amino acids. Germline CDR1 reads LGHNA; CDR2 reads YSLEER. Trimming took 2 bases from V and 1 from J, leaving 23 bases between them. The CDR3 DNA is TGCGCCAGCAGCCAATCTATACCGGGACACTTCGGAGGGAACACTGAAGCTTTCTTT. Translation gives CASSQSIPGHFGGNTEAFF.

This clonotype occurred many times. The V gene is TRBV3-1, the J gene TRBJ1-1; 8 bases fit TRBD1. The CDR3 has 14 amino acids. V shed 3 bases, J shed 5 bases, and the junction held 5 bases outside the gene matches. Per germline, CDR1 LGHDT and CDR2 YNNKEL (reference sequence). CDR3 nucleotides: TGTGCCAGCAGCCATGGGACAGGAGCTACTGAAGCTTTCTTT. Residues: CASSHGTGATEAFF.